The 6 T cell receptor beta chains presented below share a single source sample, sequenced in a study of PD-1 blockade in classical Hodgkin lymphoma. Time point: cycle 4 day 1 (C4D1), after five to seven weeks of nivolumab. Each and every patient relapsed after autologous stem cell transplantation, and patients got differing brentuximab vedotin exposure. By magnetic negative selection, CD4+ T cells were purified from thawed PBMCs. Using immunoSEQ multiplex PCR, the repertoire was profiled, and TCRdb retains in-frame clones only, with some absent. The sample holds around 37,000 clones, around nine tenths seen once. Here the sequenced sample was CD4+ T cells from blood, taken before the fourth cycle of nivolumab. The receptors derive from a human donor with classical Hodgkin lymphoma.

The rearrangement links TRBV7-2 to TRBJ1-2; 10 positions match TRBD1. CDR3 length equals 14 residues. CDR1 and CDR2 (germline): SGHTA, FQGNSA. V lost 5 bases and J lost 8; bases outside the gene matches: 8. Here the CDR3 DNA reads TGTGCCAGCAGCGGGACGGACAGGGGGGGCGGCTACACCTTC. Encoded protein: CASSGTDRGGGYTF.

The rearrangement joins TRBV27 to TRBJ1-2; D perhaps matches TRBD1 (5 bases). CDR1 and CDR2 from the germline V gene are MNHEY and SMNVEV (reference sequence). The CDR3 covers 15 residues. Trimming shortened V by 0 bases and J by 3 bases, and 11 bases separated the two germline ends. This chain's CDR3 is CASSLSLQGDYGYTF. CDR3 in DNA: TGTGCCAGCAGTTTATCATTGCAGGGAGACTATGGCTACACCTTC.

CDR3 residues: CASTQAGAEGNEQFF. DNA of the CDR3: TGTGCCAGCACCCAGGCGGGAGCGGAAGGCAATGAGCAGTTCTTC. This chain links TRBV6-6 with TRBJ2-1, with 7 positions matching TRBD2. The junction had 12 bases not matched to a gene; V was cut back by 7 bases and J by 6 bases. The germline gives CDR1 MNHNY, CDR2 SVGAGI (reference sequence). The CDR3 is made up of 15 amino acids.

This clone turned up a few times. V is TRBV5-1 and J is TRBJ1-3; D ambiguous. Germline CDR1 SGHRS, CDR2 YFSETQ. CDR3 length: 14 amino acids. The V end lost 4 bases, the J end lost 6 bases, and 14 bases lay between the germline ends. DNA of the CDR3: TGCGCCAGCAGCCCCACCGAATCCACAAACACCATATATTTT. Its protein is CASSPTESTNTIYF.

The V and J genes are TRBV6-5 and TRBJ2-1; TRBD2 matches at 8 bases. J was trimmed by 4 bases and V by 2 bases; bases with no gene match: 7. The germline CDR1 and CDR2 sequences are MNHEY and SVGAGI. The CDR3 covers 16 residues. The CDR3, as DNA: TGTGCCAGCAGTTACGTCCGGGGGGGAGCGTACAATGAGCAGTTCTTC. Amino acids: CASSYVRGGAYNEQFF.

The rearrangement joins TRBV9 to TRBJ2-2; D tentatively fits TRBD1 or TRBD2 (7 bases each). V was pared by 3 bases and J by 6 bases, with 18 bases between. In germline, CDR1 is SGDLS, CDR2 YYNGEE. This CDR3 comprises 16 residues. For the CDR3, the DNA is TGTGCCAGCAGCGCCCCTCAGGGAGGGGGCTCCGGGGAGCTGTTTTTT. Translation: CASSAPQGGGSGELFF.